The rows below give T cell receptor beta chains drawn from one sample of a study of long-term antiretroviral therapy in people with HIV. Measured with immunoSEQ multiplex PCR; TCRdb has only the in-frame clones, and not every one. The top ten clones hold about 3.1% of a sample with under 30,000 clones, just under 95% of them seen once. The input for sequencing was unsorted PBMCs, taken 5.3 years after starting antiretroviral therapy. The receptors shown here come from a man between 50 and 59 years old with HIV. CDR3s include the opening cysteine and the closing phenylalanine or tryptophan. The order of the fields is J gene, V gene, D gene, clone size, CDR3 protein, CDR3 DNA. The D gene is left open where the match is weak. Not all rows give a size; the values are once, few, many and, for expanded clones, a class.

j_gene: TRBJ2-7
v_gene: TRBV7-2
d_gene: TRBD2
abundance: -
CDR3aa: CASSSLVGGGSYEQYF
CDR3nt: TGTGCCAGCAGCTCCCTCGTCGGCGGGGGTTCCTACGAGCAGTACTTC

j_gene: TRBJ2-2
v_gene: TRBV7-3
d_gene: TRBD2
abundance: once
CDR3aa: CASSLGAGGPGTGELFF
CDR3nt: TGTGCCAGCAGCTTAGGGGCGGGGGGGCCGGGCACCGGGGAGCTGTTTTTT

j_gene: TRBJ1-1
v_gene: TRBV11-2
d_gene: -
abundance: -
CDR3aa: CASSLMQGLTEAFF
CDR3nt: TGTGCCAGCAGCTTGATGCAGGGATTAACTGAAGCTTTCTTT

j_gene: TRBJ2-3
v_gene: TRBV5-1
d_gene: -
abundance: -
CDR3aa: CASSLDGGSTDTQYF
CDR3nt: TGCGCCAGCAGCTTGGACGGGGGTAGCACAGATACGCAGTATTTT

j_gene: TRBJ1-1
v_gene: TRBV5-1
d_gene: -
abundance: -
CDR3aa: CASSLVAGAMNTEAFF
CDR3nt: TGCGCCAGCAGCTTGGTGGCAGGAGCAATGAACACTGAAGCTTTCTTT

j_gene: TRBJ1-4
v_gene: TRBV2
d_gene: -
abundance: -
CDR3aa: CASSGREGKLFF
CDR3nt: TGTGCCAGCAGTGGAAGGGAGGGAAAACTGTTTTTT

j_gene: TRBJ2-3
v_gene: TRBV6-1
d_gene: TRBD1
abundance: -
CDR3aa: CASSLVTGITDTQYF
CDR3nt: TGTGCCAGCAGTCTCGTGACAGGGATCACAGATACGCAGTATTTT

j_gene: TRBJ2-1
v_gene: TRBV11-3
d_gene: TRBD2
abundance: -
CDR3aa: CASSHSGGAGTYNEQFF
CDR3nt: TGTGCCAGCAGCCATAGCGGGGGGGCCGGGACCTACAATGAGCAGTTCTTC

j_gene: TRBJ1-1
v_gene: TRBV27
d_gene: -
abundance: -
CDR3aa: CASRRDGEAFF
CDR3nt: TGTGCCAGCAGGCGTGACGGTGAAGCTTTCTTT

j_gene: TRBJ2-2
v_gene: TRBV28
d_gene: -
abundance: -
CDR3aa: CASSLYRDTGELFF
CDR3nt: TGTGCCAGCAGTCTATACAGGGACACCGGGGAGCTGTTTTTT